One T cell receptor (beta chain) is described in this entry. The antigen remains unidentified. Trimming cost V 5 bases and J 0 bases, with 7 bases left between them. This CDR3 has 13 residues. Germline loops: CDR1 SQVTM, CDR2 ANQGSEA. The data were obtained in a study of cytotoxic CD8 clonotypes in ibrutinib-treated CLL. Study overall: Response sampling occurred after a median approximately eleven months of treatment (range 6 to 36). Findings and limits, study-wide: Different sampling times were used for sustained-remission and progressing patients. The study found clonality rose at ibrutinib response, then fell toward baseline at progression.

TCR beta libraries used 2 to 2.5 micrograms of genomic DNA from cryopreserved PBMCs. Assay: immunoSEQ multiplex PCR; the TCRdb copy retains only in-frame clones and omits some. The sample lists tens of thousands of clones, nearly 50% occurring once. The chain uses TRBV29-1 and TRBJ1-4; D is ambiguous. The receptor's source is a human donor with chronic lymphocytic leukemia. The specimen comprised PBMCs, sampled before ibrutinib treatment. The CDR3 is CSVSRATNEKLFF. DNA of the CDR3: TGCAGCGTTAGTAGAGCAACTAATGAAAAACTGTTTTTT.